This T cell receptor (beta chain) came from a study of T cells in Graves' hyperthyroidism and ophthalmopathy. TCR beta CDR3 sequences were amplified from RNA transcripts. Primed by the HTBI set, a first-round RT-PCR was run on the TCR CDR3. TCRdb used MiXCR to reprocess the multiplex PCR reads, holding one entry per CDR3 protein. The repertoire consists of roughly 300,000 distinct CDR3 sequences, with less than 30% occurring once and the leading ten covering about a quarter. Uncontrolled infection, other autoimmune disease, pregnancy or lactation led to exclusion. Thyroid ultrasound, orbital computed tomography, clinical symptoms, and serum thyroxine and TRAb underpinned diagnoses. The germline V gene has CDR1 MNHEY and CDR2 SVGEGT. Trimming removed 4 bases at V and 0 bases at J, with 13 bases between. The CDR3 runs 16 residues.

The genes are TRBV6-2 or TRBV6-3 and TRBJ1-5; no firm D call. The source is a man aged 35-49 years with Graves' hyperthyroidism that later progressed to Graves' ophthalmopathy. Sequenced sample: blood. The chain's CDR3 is CASSSPFRRSNQPQHF. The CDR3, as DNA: TGTGCCAGCAGTTCCCCGTTTCGTCGTAGCAATCAGCCCCAGCATTTT.